This TCR beta chain was captured by sequencing in a study of beta chain features in type 1 diabetes. This clone was picked up a small number of times. Its antigen remains unidentified. The CDR3 is 13 residues long. Germline CDR1 and CDR2: SGHNT and YYREEE (reference sequence). Trimming stripped 5 bases from V and 3 bases from J, with 12 bases between. The study, taken as a whole, reports: All four CD4+ subsets from Type 1 diabetes patients carried moderately but significantly shorter TCRB CDR3s.

Expressed TCRB transcripts were sequenced, since all the RNA that had been isolated was reverse transcribed. Around 3.5 million reads on average were seen across naive, central memory and regulatory T cell samples. Only in-frame clones appear in the TCRdb table, and some are missing; sequencing was by immunoSEQ multiplex PCR. The repertoire has 120,000 to 150,000 clones, roughly 10% of them found once; the top ten carry 1.3%. Isolation of CD4+ naive, central memory, regulatory and stem cell-like memory cells was achieved by sorting via CD45RO/CCR7/CD25/CD127/CD95/CD27. This TCR came from a man aged 18-30 years in good health. The chain couples TRBV5-4 to TRBJ2-7; TRBD1 might be the D (6 bases). The sample consisted of naive CD4+ T cells from blood. CDR3 DNA: TGTGCCAGCAGACAGGGCCTACTCTACGAGCAGTACTTC. It yields the protein CASRQGLLYEQYF.